These 5 T cell receptor beta chains were all obtained from the same sample, sequenced in a study of technical replicates of blood from several donors. Libraries were prepared by immunoSEQ multiplex PCR; TCRdb keeps only in-frame clonotypes and omits some of them. The data show some 96,000 clones, under 97% seen once. The sample comprised T cells isolated from PBMCs. Source of these receptors: a human donor in good health.

This chain uses TRBV5-6 with TRBJ2-1; 8 bases align to TRBD2. This CDR3 contains 19 residues. CDR1 is SGHDT and CDR2 is YYEEEE in the germline V gene. V lost 2 bases, J lost 4 bases, and 17 bases stayed unmatched. The CDR3: CASSLGGRPQLYAYNEQFF. Here the CDR3 DNA reads TGTGCCAGCAGCTTAGGCGGGAGGCCCCAGCTTTATGCGTACAATGAGCAGTTCTTC.

To note about this clone: One end of the junction varies from germline; a read error may be responsible. Here the CDR3 reads CASSLRLALYNEQFF. CDR3 coding DNA: TGTGCTAGCAGCTTAAGACTAGCCCTTTACAATGAGCAGTTCTTC. The chain carries TRBV7-7 and TRBJ2-1, with 7 bases matching TRBD2. This CDR3 comprises 15 residues. The germline gives CDR1 SSHAT, CDR2 FNYEAQ (reference sequence).

The chain combines TRBV7-9 with TRBJ1-2; TRBD1 agrees at 7 bases. V lost 6 bases, J lost 3 bases, and 16 bases stayed unmatched. CDR1 and CDR2 from the germline V gene are SEHNR and FQNEAQ (reference sequence). The CDR3 has 17 residues. This chain's CDR3 is CASRTDRSGQVYYGYTF. The CDR3, as DNA: TGTGCCAGCAGAACGGACAGGTCTGGGCAGGTCTACTATGGCTACACCTTC.

The chain employs TRBV4-1 and TRBJ1-1; 11 nucleotides match TRBD1. This CDR3 is built from 17 residues. CDR1 MGHRA and CDR2 YSYEKL come from the germline V gene. The J segment lost 1 base and the V segment lost 4 bases, leaving 8 bases of the junction unmatched. DNA for the CDR3: TGCGCCAGCAGCCCGCGGGACAGGGGGTCCAGGAACACTGAAGCTTTCTTT. Translating it yields CASSPRDRGSRNTEAFF.

This rearrangement joins TRBV6-1 to TRBJ1-5; weak D call: TRBD1 (6 bases). Trimming removed 5 bases at V and 0 bases at J, with 11 bases between. CDR1 is MNHNS and CDR2 is SASEGT in the germline V gene. CDR3 length: 15 residues. In DNA, the CDR3 is TGTGCCAGCAGTCAAGGACAGTATAGCAATCAGCCCCAGCATTTT. Translated: CASSQGQYSNQPQHF.